The 20 T cell receptor beta chains presented below share a single source sample, sequenced in a study of blood T cells in healthy people across ages. The use of a sample-barcoded 5' primer and a J-beta primer mix characterized a second PCR of roughly 6 to 11 cycles. Using its own MiXCR run on the 5' RACE reads, TCRdb lists one record per CDR3 protein. Among hundreds of thousands of distinct CDR3 sequences listed, around two fifths were seen once. The sample comprised blood. The source is a man in his sixties in good health.

The J gene is TRBJ2-1, the V gene TRBV5-1; D is unresolved. Trimming took off 5 bases at V and 9 bases at J, with 15 bases between the two ends. Germline CDR1 SGHRS, CDR2 YFSETQ. CDR3 length: 13 residues. CDR3 in amino acids: CASRPGASAEQFF. The CDR3 DNA reads as TGCGCCAGCAGGCCGGGCGCATCGGCTGAGCAGTTCTTC.

V is TRBV13 and J is TRBJ2-1, with TRBD2 matching 12 bases. V lost 7 bases and J lost 4; bases outside the gene matches: 5. This CDR3 comprises 15 residues. Germline assignment: CDR1 PRHDT and CDR2 FYEKMQ (reference sequence). For the CDR3, the DNA is TGTGCCAGCACCCGGACTAGCGGGGTGTACAATGAGCAGTTCTTC. Translated: CASTRTSGVYNEQFF.

About this clonotype itself: A much more abundant neighbour one base away suggests this may be a read error. The J gene is TRBJ2-5, the V gene TRBV10-3; 7 nucleotides agree with TRBD1. CDR3 size: 14 residues. Germline V gene data show CDR1 as ENHRY and CDR2 as SYGVKD. CDR3 nucleotide sequence: TGTGCCGTCAGCGACAGTCGACAGGGCGTCGCGCAGTACTTC. The encoded protein is CAVSDSRQGVAQYF.

CDR3 in amino acids: CSASAPYRRSYNEQFF. In DNA form, the CDR3 reads TGCAGTGCTAGTGCTCCCTATAGACGATCCTACAATGAGCAGTTCTTC. The rearrangement links TRBV20-1 to TRBJ2-1; D not certain. The CDR3 consists of 16 residues. CDR1 and CDR2 (germline): DFQATT, SNEGSKA (reference sequence). V gave up 3 bases and J gave up 1 base, with 16 bases separating them.

The sample holds a few counts of this clonotype. The J gene is TRBJ2-5, the V gene TRBV27, with unresolved D. The CDR3 is 15 residues long. V lost 6 bases to trimming and J lost 5 bases, with 19 bases between them. Germline V CDR1 and CDR2: MNHEY, SMNVEV (reference sequence). In DNA, the CDR3 is TGTGCCAGCAGACCTAAATCTCTTTCATCGGAGACCCAGTACTTC. It is translated as CASRPKSLSSETQYF.

This clonotype was found a few times. The rearrangement uses TRBV3-1 and TRBJ2-1, with D hard to call. Germline-derived CDR1 and CDR2 are LGHDT and YNNKEL (reference sequence). This CDR3 has 16 amino acids. The ends were cut back, 6 bases at V and 2 bases at J, with 17 bases in the middle. The CDR3: CASSLTASLTYNEQFF. Written as DNA, the CDR3 is TGTGCCAGCAGTCTGACGGCGTCCCTTACCTACAATGAGCAGTTCTTC.

This clonotype was seen only a few times. The chain has TRBV6-5 and TRBJ1-2; D is unresolved. CDR1 MNHEY and CDR2 SVGAGI come from the germline V gene. V dropped 2 bases and J dropped 8 bases, with 9 bases sitting between them. The CDR3 has 12 amino acids. The CDR3 DNA reads as TGTGCCAGCAGTTACGCTTCTGGGGGCTACACCTTC. Protein sequence: CASSYASGGYTF.

This clonotype showed up just a few times. The chain links TRBV7-2 to TRBJ1-6; 8 nucleotides line up with TRBD1. The V gene end was trimmed by 2 bases and the J gene end by 7 bases; junction bases not matched to a gene: 1. The CDR3 has 14 amino acids. Germline CDR1 is SGHTA and CDR2 is FQGNSA. The CDR3 loop reads CASSLSGGNSPLHF. For the CDR3, the DNA is TGTGCCAGCAGCTTATCAGGGGGCAATTCACCCCTCCACTTT. The complete variable domain, with remaining parts taken from reference TRBV7-2 and TRBJ1-6, reads GAGVSQSPSNKVTEKGKDVELRCDPISGHTALYWYRQSLGQGLEFLIYFQGNSAPDKSGLPSDRFSAERTGGSVSTLTIQRTQQEDSAVYLCASSLSGGNSPLHFGNGTRLTVT.

This clonotype was observed a handful of times. CDR3 coding DNA: TGTGCCAGCAGCGGGGACACAGTCCAAGAGACCCAGTACTTC. Protein: CASSGDTVQETQYF. J is TRBJ2-5 and V is TRBV9; D is perhaps TRBD1 (6 bases). Germline V gene data show CDR1 as SGDLS and CDR2 as YYNGEE. The CDR3 is 14 amino acids. V dropped 3 bases and J dropped 1 base, with 10 bases sitting between them.

This chain connects TRBV20-1 to TRBJ1-3; D perhaps matches TRBD1 (5 bases). There are 15 residues in the CDR3. Germline assignment: CDR1 DFQATT and CDR2 SNEGSKA (reference sequence). Trimming left V 5 bases short and J 0 bases short, with 14 bases between. The CDR3, as DNA: TGCAGTGCTCTTTGGCGGGGGGGCTCTGGAAACACCATATATTTT. Translated: CSALWRGGSGNTIYF.

This sequence joins TRBV29-1 and TRBJ1-2; D gene uncertain. Trimming removed 3 bases at V and 5 bases at J, with 7 bases between. Per the germline V gene, CDR1 is SQVTM and CDR2 is ANQGSEA. The CDR3 length is 11 residues. The CDR3 bases are TGCAGCGTTGATTCTGGGTATGGCTACACCTTC. This translates into CSVDSGYGYTF.

The chain joins TRBV10-2 to TRBJ2-7; 11 bases are shared with TRBD2. Germline CDR1 and CDR2: WSHSY and SAAADI. V shed 5 bases, J shed 0 bases, and the junction held 9 bases outside the gene matches. This CDR3 is 17 amino acids long. The CDR3 loop reads CASSQTLAGAYSYEQYF. The CDR3 nucleotides are TGCGCCAGCAGTCAAACACTAGCGGGGGCTTACTCCTACGAGCAGTACTTC.

The chain has TRBV21-1 and TRBJ2-7. TRBV21-1 is noted as a pseudogene. There are 13 residues in the CDR3. The CDR3 bases are TGTGCCAAATCTACAGGGAGCTCCTACGAGCAGTACTTC. This codes for CAKSTGSSYEQYF.

This clonotype was picked up one time. The chain recombines TRBV11-2 with TRBJ1-1; D gene unclear. Germline lookup yields CDR1 SGHAT and CDR2 FQNNGV. The CDR3 totals 11 residues. With 2 bases removed from V and 11 bases from J, the gap between germline ends came to 9 bases. CDR3 bases: TGTGCCAGCAGCTTAATCGTCGGGGCTTTCTTT. This translates into CASSLIVGAFF.

In its sample, this clonotype was seen a few times. The chain joins TRBV6-6 to TRBJ2-5; 7 nucleotides agree with TRBD2. Germline V gives CDR1 MNHNY, CDR2 SVGAGI (reference sequence). CDR3 length: 14 amino acids. Unmatched junction bases numbered 0, after V lost 1 base and J lost 1 base. CDR3 coding DNA: TGTGCCAGCAGTTACTGGGGGGGCCAAGAGACCCAGTACTTC. Translated, it gives CASSYWGGQETQYF.

V usage is TRBV27 and J usage is TRBJ2-1, with 7 bases aligning to TRBD1. The junction had 10 bases not matched to a gene; V was cut back by 5 bases and J by 0 bases. Germline CDR1 and CDR2: MNHEY and SMNVEV (reference sequence). The CDR3 sequence is 17 residues long. The CDR3 region is CASSLRDSGLSYNEQFF. The CDR3 DNA is TGTGCCAGCAGTCTCCGGGACAGTGGCCTCTCCTACAATGAGCAGTTCTTC.

The table lists this clonotype with a few counts. The V call is TRBV25-1, the J call TRBJ2-7; 10 bases match TRBD1. The CDR3 spans 16 residues. V trimming: 4 bases; J trimming: 1 base; junction bases outside the gene matches: 7. Germline CDR1 is MGHDK and CDR2 is SYGVNS. The CDR3 bases are TGTGCCAGCAGTGCCTATCCGGGACAGGGGTCCTACGAGCAGTACTTC. Translation gives CASSAYPGQGSYEQYF.

This clonotype turned up a few times. This sequence joins TRBV6-5 and TRBJ2-1, with 7 bases aligning to TRBD1. J gave up 5 bases and V 6 bases, and 4 bases lay outside the gene matches. Germline V gene data show CDR1 as MNHEY and CDR2 as SVGAGI. The CDR3 loop spans 13 amino acids. The CDR3 spells CASRTGHDNEQFF. For the CDR3, the DNA is TGTGCCAGCAGGACAGGGCACGACAATGAGCAGTTCTTC.

J is TRBJ2-5 and V is TRBV30; tentative D call: TRBD2 (6 bases). The ends were cut back, 2 bases at V and 5 bases at J, with 15 bases in the middle. Germline loops: CDR1 GTSNPN, CDR2 SVGIG (reference sequence). This CDR3 contains 14 residues. The CDR3 sequence: CAWSRSRLAETQYF. The CDR3, as DNA: TGTGCCTGGAGTCGCAGCCGGCTAGCGGAGACCCAGTACTTC.

The rearrangement joins TRBV7-2 to TRBJ1-1, with a tentative D call TRBD1 (5 bases). Germline V gives CDR1 SGHTA, CDR2 FQGNSA. V lost 6 bases, J lost 5 bases, and 16 bases lay in between. The CDR3 consists of 14 residues. As DNA, the CDR3 is TGTGCCAGCAGAGACCGGACAAATGGGACTGAAGCTTTCTTT. It translates to CASRDRTNGTEAFF.